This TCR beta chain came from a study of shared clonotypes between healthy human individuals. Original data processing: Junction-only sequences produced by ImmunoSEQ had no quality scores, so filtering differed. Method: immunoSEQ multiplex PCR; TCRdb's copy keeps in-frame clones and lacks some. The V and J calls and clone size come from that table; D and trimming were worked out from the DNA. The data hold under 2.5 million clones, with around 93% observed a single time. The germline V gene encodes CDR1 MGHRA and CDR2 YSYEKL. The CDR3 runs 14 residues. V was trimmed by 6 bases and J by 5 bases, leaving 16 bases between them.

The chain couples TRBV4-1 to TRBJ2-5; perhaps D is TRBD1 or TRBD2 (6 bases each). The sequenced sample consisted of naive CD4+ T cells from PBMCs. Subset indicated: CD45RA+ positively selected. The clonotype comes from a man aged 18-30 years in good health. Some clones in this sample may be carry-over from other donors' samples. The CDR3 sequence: CASRRATGRETQYF. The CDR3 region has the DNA TGCGCCAGCAGGCGAGCCACAGGGAGGGAGACCCAGTACTTC.